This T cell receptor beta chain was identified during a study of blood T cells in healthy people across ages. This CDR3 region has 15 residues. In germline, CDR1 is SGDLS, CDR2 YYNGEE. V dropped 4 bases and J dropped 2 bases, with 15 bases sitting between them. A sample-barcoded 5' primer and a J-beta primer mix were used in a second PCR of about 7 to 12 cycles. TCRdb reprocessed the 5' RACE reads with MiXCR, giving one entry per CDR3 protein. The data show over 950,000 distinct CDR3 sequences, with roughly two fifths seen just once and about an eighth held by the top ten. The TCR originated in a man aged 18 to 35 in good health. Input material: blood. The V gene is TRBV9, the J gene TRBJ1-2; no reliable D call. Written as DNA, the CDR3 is TGTGCCAGCAGCCAAGACGGGAACGAAAACTATGGCTACACCTTC. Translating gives CASSQDGNENYGYTF.